These T cell receptor beta chains were read from a single sample in a study of CD4 T cells in relation to SARS-CoV-2 and coronaviruses. The repertoire was sequenced with immunoSEQ multiplex PCR; TCRdb's copy has only in-frame clones and lacks some. Counted here are tens of thousands of clones, under 85% occurring once; the ten biggest clones make up around 20%. No antigen is known for these receptors. The source material was memory CD4+ T cells from PBMCs, cultured in vitro. The receptor set was obtained from an adult with COVID-19. Both conserved end residues are part of each CDR3. The D gene is left open where the match is weak. Clone size appears in some rows only: once, few, many, or a class for an expanded clone.

D gene	clone size	V gene	J gene	CDR3 DNA	CDR3 protein
.	.	TRBV6-6	TRBJ2-7	TGTGCCAGCAGTTACGGAAGTCGGGTCCCCTACGAGCAGTACTTC	CASSYGSRVPYEQYF
TRBD1	few	TRBV29-1	TRBJ1-1	TGCAGCGTTCACGGACAGGCCCCTGAAGCTTTCTTT	CSVHGQAPEAFF
TRBD1	.	TRBV29-1	TRBJ1-2	TGCAGCGTTGAGGTAGGGGGCGATGGCTACACCTTC	CSVEVGGDGYTF
.	.	TRBV13	TRBJ1-6	TGTGCCAGCAGGATAGAATCGAGGGGTGTCGGTTCACCCCTCCACTTT	CASRIESRGVGSPLHF
.	.	TRBV5-5	TRBJ1-6	TGTGCCAGCAGACAGACACAACCGGGACCGAATATTCAGAATTCACCCCTCCACTTT	CASRQTQPGPNIQNSPLHF
TRBD2	.	TRBV30	TRBJ2-3	TGTGCCTGGAGGAGACTAGCGGGTTTAGATACGCAGTATTTT	CAWRRLAGLDTQYF
.	.	TRBV4-1	TRBJ2-3	TGCGCCAGCAGCCCGCGTCCGGGGGCCAGCACAGATACGCAGTATTTT	CASSPRPGASTDTQYF
.	.	TRBV12-3/TRBV12-4	TRBJ2-7	TGTGCCAGCAGTTTAGCCAGGGCGGGCGAGCAGTACTTC	CASSLARAGEQYF
.	few	TRBV28	TRBJ1-6	TGTGCCAGCATGGGTGGCGGGAGGGCTTCACCCCTCCACTTT	CASMGGGRASPLHF
TRBD1	.	TRBV28	TRBJ2-2	TGTGCCAGCAGTTTACGATTGGGACAGGGACCCGGGGAGCTGTTTTTT	CASSLRLGQGPGELFF
.	.	TRBV28	TRBJ2-2	TGTGCCACCGCCGGGGCAGCCATCCCCGGCACCGGGGAGCTGTTTTTT	CATAGAAIPGTGELFF
TRBD1	.	TRBV18	TRBJ1-6	TGTGCCAGCTCACCGGGTGGACAGGGGAGTTCACCCCTCCACTTT	CASSPGGQGSSPLHF
.	.	TRBV7-2	TRBJ2-1	TGTGCCAGCAGCTTAGCGTCCCGGGGGAGAAGTGAGCAGTTCTTC	CASSLASRGRSEQFF
.	.	TRBV6-5	TRBJ2-7	TGTGCCAGCGGGGAACCACAGGGTTTGAACGAGCAGTACTTC	CASGEPQGLNEQYF
.	.	TRBV6-4	TRBJ2-1	TGTGCCAGCAGTTATAGCGGAGGGGACAATGAGCAGTTCTTC	CASSYSGGDNEQFF
.	.	TRBV7-3	TRBJ2-3	TGTGCCAGCAGCTTAAGTGCTAGCACAGATACGCAGTATTTT	CASSLSASTDTQYF
.	.	TRBV5-6	TRBJ2-3	TGTGCCAGCAGCAGGAACGGAGGCACAGATACGCAGTATTTT	CASSRNGGTDTQYF
.	.	TRBV3-1/TRBV3-2	TRBJ2-2	TGTGCCAGCAGCCAAGGGACACGGATAGCGATTACCGGGGAGCTGTTTTTT	CASSQGTRIAITGELFF
.	.	TRBV2	TRBJ1-3	TGTGCCAGCTCTTCGGACGGTTACTCTGGAAACACCATATATTTT	CASSSDGYSGNTIYF
.	.	TRBV5-4	TRBJ2-2	TGTGCCAGCAGCTTGATAGGACTATCGAACACCGGGGAGCTGTTTTTT	CASSLIGLSNTGELFF
.	.	TRBV9	TRBJ2-7	TGTGCCAGCAGCGATCCTGCAGGGGGAGGTTTGTTCGTCTACGAGCAGTACTTC	CASSDPAGGGLFVYEQYF
TRBD2	.	TRBV18	TRBJ2-7	TGTGCCAGCTCAACCGGGACTAGCGGGAGTTCAGACGAGCAGTACTTC	CASSTGTSGSSDEQYF
TRBD2	.	TRBV7-2	TRBJ2-7	TGTGCCAGCAGCTACAAGGACGGGAGGGTCGAGCAGTACTTC	CASSYKDGRVEQYF
TRBD1	.	TRBV6-1	TRBJ2-5	TGTGCCAGCAGTGAAGCTTACGACAGGGGAGAGACCCAGTACTTC	CASSEAYDRGETQYF
TRBD2	.	TRBV3-1/TRBV3-2	TRBJ2-7	TGTGCCAGCAGCCCTACACGGACTAGCGGGAGGACTTACGAGCAGTACTTC	CASSPTRTSGRTYEQYF
TRBD2	.	TRBV7-8	TRBJ2-1	TGTGCCAGCAGCCCCTCTATTGGACTAGCGGGCCCTTACAATGAGCAGTTCTTC	CASSPSIGLAGPYNEQFF
TRBD1	.	TRBV9	TRBJ2-5	TGTGCCAGCAGCGTAGGGGGCCAGGGGGTGGGAGAGACCCAGTACTTC	CASSVGGQGVGETQYF
.	.	TRBV5-1	TRBJ2-5	TGCGCCAGCAGCTTGGTAGGGGAAGAGACCCAGTACTTC	CASSLVGEETQYF
.	.	TRBV19	TRBJ2-7	TGTGCCAGTAGTGCTAGCGCGAGCTCCTACGAGCAGTACTTC	CASSASASSYEQYF
.	.	TRBV7-9	TRBJ2-1	TGTGCCAGCAGCTTAGGTTCTATAACCTACAATGAGCAGTTCTTC	CASSLGSITYNEQFF
.	.	TRBV27	TRBJ2-1	TGTGCCAGCAGCCGACTCCCCCATGAGCAGTTCTTC	CASSRLPHEQFF
.	.	TRBV5-1	TRBJ2-1	TGCGCCAGCAGCCCGAGACAAGGGGACAATGAGCAGTTCTTC	CASSPRQGDNEQFF
.	.	TRBV12-3/TRBV12-4	TRBJ1-1	TGTGCCAGCAGTCCCGCAGGGGTGGGTGAAGCTTTCTTT	CASSPAGVGEAFF
.	.	TRBV18	TRBJ1-2	TGTGCCAGCTCATCACAGGGAAACTATGGCTACACCTTC	CASSSQGNYGYTF
TRBD2	.	TRBV30	TRBJ2-7	TGTGCCTGGAATAGAGGCCGGGAGGGCTACGAGCAGTACTTC	CAWNRGREGYEQYF
TRBD1	.	TRBV5-8	TRBJ1-1	TGTGCCAGCAGCTTGGGGACAGGGCGGACTGAAGCTTTCTTT	CASSLGTGRTEAFF
TRBD2	.	TRBV4-1	TRBJ2-1	TGCGCCAGCAGCCACATCGGACTAGCGGGAGGTCCCGCCCACAATGAGCAGTTCTTC	CASSHIGLAGGPAHNEQFF
TRBD2	.	TRBV5-6	TRBJ2-3	TGTGCCAGCAGCCACGGGACTAGCGAAATAGATACGCAGTATTTT	CASSHGTSEIDTQYF
TRBD1	.	TRBV10-3	TRBJ1-2	TGTGCCATCAGTGAGTCGACAGGGGCCACCTATGGCTACACCTTC	CAISESTGATYGYTF
.	.	TRBV19	TRBJ1-2	TGTGCCAGTAGAGAGGACGGACGTCATACCTTC	CASREDGRHTF
TRBD2	few	TRBV11-2	TRBJ2-2	TGTGCCAGCAGTAGGGTGAGCGGGAGGGCCGCCGGGGAGCTGTTTTTT	CASSRVSGRAAGELFF
TRBD1	once	TRBV5-4	TRBJ2-7	TGTGCCAGCAGCGGGACAGGGCTAGGCTACGAGCAGTACTTC	CASSGTGLGYEQYF
TRBD1	few	TRBV9	TRBJ1-1	TGTGCCAGCAGCGTTCCTTCCGACAGGGAAGGGGAAGCTTTCTTT	CASSVPSDREGEAFF
.	.	TRBV28	TRBJ2-1	TGTGCCAGCGTGAGGAGGGTTAGCTCCTACAATGAGCAGTTCTTC	CASVRRVSSYNEQFF
.	.	TRBV5-1	TRBJ2-7	TGCGCCAGCAGCTTGGACGGGCTTCGGAGCTCCTACGAGCAGTACTTC	CASSLDGLRSSYEQYF
.	.	TRBV2	TRBJ1-5	TGTGCCAGCAGTGGGTCGTGGGGGGAGGGCAATCAGCCCCAGCATTTT	CASSGSWGEGNQPQHF
.	.	TRBV6-2/TRBV6-3	TRBJ1-5	TGTGCCAGCAGTGGACAGAGCAATCAGCCCCAGCATTTT	CASSGQSNQPQHF
TRBD1	once	TRBV15	TRBJ1-1	TGTGCCACCAGCAAGACAGGGGCCACTGAAGCTTTCTTT	CATSKTGATEAFF
TRBD1	.	TRBV4-1	TRBJ2-2	TGCGCCAGCAGCCATCTCCGGGACAGGGGTTCCGGGGAGCTGTTTTTT	CASSHLRDRGSGELFF
TRBD1	.	TRBV5-1	TRBJ2-5	TGCGCCAGCAGCTGGGGGACAGGGGGCATGGAGACCCAGTACTTC	CASSWGTGGMETQYF
TRBD2	.	TRBV10-3	TRBJ2-7	TGTGCCATCAGTGAAGGACTAGCGGGAGGGTCCTACGAGCAGTACTTC	CAISEGLAGGSYEQYF